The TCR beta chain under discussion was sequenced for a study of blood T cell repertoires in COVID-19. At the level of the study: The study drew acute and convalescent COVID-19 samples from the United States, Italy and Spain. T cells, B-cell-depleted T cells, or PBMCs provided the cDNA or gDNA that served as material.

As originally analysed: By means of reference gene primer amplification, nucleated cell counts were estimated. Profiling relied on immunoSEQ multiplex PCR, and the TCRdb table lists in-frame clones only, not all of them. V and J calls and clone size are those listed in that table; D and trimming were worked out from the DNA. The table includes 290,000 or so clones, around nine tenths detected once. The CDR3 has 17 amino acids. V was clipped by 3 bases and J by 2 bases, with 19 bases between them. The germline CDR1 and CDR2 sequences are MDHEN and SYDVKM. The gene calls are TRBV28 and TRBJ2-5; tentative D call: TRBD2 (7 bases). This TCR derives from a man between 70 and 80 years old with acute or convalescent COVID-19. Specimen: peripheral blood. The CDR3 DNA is TGTGCCAGCAGTTTTCTCACAGGGAGGGGACTTCAAGAGACCCAGTACTTC. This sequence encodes CASSFLTGRGLQETQYF.